Listed below are T cell receptor beta chains from one sample, sequenced in a study of Graves' ophthalmopathy and Graves' hyperthyroidism. Each CDR3 protein gets one entry after TCRdb re-called the multiplex PCR reads with MiXCR. The top ten clones hold more than 2.5% of a sample with hundreds of thousands of distinct CDR3 sequences, more than 40% of them seen once. Material for sequencing was peripheral blood. Source of these receptors: an adult man with Graves' ophthalmopathy. Each CDR3 is given with its conserved first and last residue. A D gene is named only where the DNA matches it firmly. The listing skips clone size in some rows; elsewhere it reads once, few, many or a size class.

abundance: many
d_gene: .
v_gene: TRBV24-1
len: 16
j_gene: TRBJ1-4
CDR3aa: CATSDGQPGSDEKLFF
CDR3nt: TGTGCCACCAGTGACGGGCAACCTGGGTCGGATGAAAAACTGTTTTTT

abundance: many
d_gene: .
v_gene: TRBV9
len: 13
j_gene: TRBJ2-7
CDR3aa: CASSVDPAGEQYF
CDR3nt: TGTGCCAGCAGCGTGGACCCCGCTGGAGAGCAGTACTTC

abundance: many
d_gene: .
v_gene: TRBV12-3/TRBV12-4
len: 14
j_gene: TRBJ1-1
CDR3aa: CASRAPGARTEAFF
CDR3nt: TGTGCCAGCAGGGCCCCGGGGGCGCGTACTGAAGCTTTCTTT

abundance: .
d_gene: .
v_gene: TRBV10-3
len: 17
j_gene: TRBJ2-5
CDR3aa: CAISPNREVRDQETQYF
CDR3nt: TGTGCCATCAGCCCGAACAGGGAAGTTAGGGACCAAGAGACCCAGTACTTC

abundance: many
d_gene: .
v_gene: TRBV2
len: 11
j_gene: TRBJ1-1
CDR3aa: CASSVDTEAFF
CDR3nt: TGTGCCAGCTCAGTCGACACTGAAGCTTTCTTT

abundance: .
d_gene: .
v_gene: TRBV10-3
len: 14
j_gene: TRBJ1-1
CDR3aa: CAITDPGRDTEAFF
CDR3nt: TGTGCCATCACAGACCCCGGGAGGGACACTGAAGCTTTCTTT

abundance: many
d_gene: TRBD2
v_gene: TRBV2
len: 14
j_gene: TRBJ2-5
CDR3aa: CASRRLAGEETQYF
CDR3nt: TGTGCCAGCAGGAGACTAGCGGGGGAAGAGACCCAGTACTTC

abundance: few
d_gene: .
v_gene: TRBV19
len: 17
j_gene: TRBJ1-2
CDR3aa: CASSKQSLGAMDYGYTF
CDR3nt: TGTGCCAGTAGTAAGCAGTCTTTGGGGGCCATGGACTATGGCTACACCTTC

abundance: .
d_gene: TRBD1
v_gene: TRBV7-2
len: 19
j_gene: TRBJ2-7
CDR3aa: CASSILRSYRDRGSYEQYF
CDR3nt: TGTGCCAGCAGCATTTTACGGTCTTACCGGGACAGGGGCTCCTACGAGCAGTACTTC

abundance: .
d_gene: .
v_gene: TRBV20-1
len: 13
j_gene: TRBJ1-1
CDR3aa: CSARSIANTEAFF
CDR3nt: TGCAGTGCTAGATCTATCGCGAACACTGAAGCTTTCTTT

abundance: .
d_gene: .
v_gene: TRBV5-1
len: 15
j_gene: TRBJ2-2
CDR3aa: CASSPRDLGTGELFF
CDR3nt: TGCGCCAGCAGCCCCCGGGACTTGGGCACCGGGGAGCTGTTTTTT

abundance: .
d_gene: .
v_gene: TRBV6-2/TRBV6-3
len: 15
j_gene: TRBJ2-5
CDR3aa: CASTSMTETEETQYF
CDR3nt: TGTGCCAGCACTTCGATGACCGAGACGGAAGAGACCCAGTACTTC

abundance: .
d_gene: .
v_gene: TRBV9
len: 14
j_gene: TRBJ1-1
CDR3aa: CASSVGALDREAFF
CDR3nt: TGTGCCAGCAGCGTTGGGGCTTTGGACAGAGAAGCTTTCTTT

abundance: few
d_gene: TRBD1
v_gene: TRBV7-9
len: 10
j_gene: TRBJ2-5
CDR3aa: CASSYYRGVF
CDR3nt: TGTGCCAGCAGCTACTACAGGGGAGTCTTC

abundance: .
d_gene: .
v_gene: TRBV7-9
len: 16
j_gene: TRBJ1-2
CDR3aa: CASSLVPSGGNYGYTF
CDR3nt: TGTGCCAGCAGCTTAGTTCCGAGCGGGGGGAACTATGGCTACACCTTC

abundance: .
d_gene: .
v_gene: TRBV25-1
len: 16
j_gene: TRBJ1-3
CDR3aa: CASSEFWESGGNTIYF
CDR3nt: TGTGCCAGCAGTGAATTCTGGGAGTCGGGCGGAAACACCATATATTTT

abundance: .
d_gene: TRBD1
v_gene: TRBV2
len: 16
j_gene: TRBJ1-5
CDR3aa: CASSARDRNSNQPQHF
CDR3nt: TGTGCCAGCAGTGCTAGGGACAGGAATAGCAATCAGCCCCAGCATTTT

abundance: few
d_gene: .
v_gene: TRBV12-3/TRBV12-4
len: 14
j_gene: TRBJ2-7
CDR3aa: CASRAQGGAVEQYF
CDR3nt: TGTGCCAGCAGGGCACAGGGAGGGGCGGTCGAGCAGTACTTC

abundance: many
d_gene: .
v_gene: TRBV5-8
len: 13
j_gene: TRBJ1-6
CDR3aa: CASSRDYNSPLHF
CDR3nt: TGTGCCAGCAGCCGGGACTATAATTCACCCCTCCACTTT

abundance: many
d_gene: .
v_gene: TRBV2
len: 15
j_gene: TRBJ1-1
CDR3aa: CASSLRTVMNTEAFF
CDR3nt: TGTGCCAGCAGCCTTAGGACAGTCATGAACACTGAAGCTTTCTTT